A single sample is the source of the 10 T cell receptor beta chains below, sequenced in a study of radiotherapy plus CTLA-4 blockade in lung cancer. Method: immunoSEQ multiplex PCR; TCRdb's copy keeps in-frame clones and lacks some. The top ten clones hold roughly 3.3% of a sample with 40,000 to 50,000 clones, 75% to 85% of them seen once. Sample: peripheral blood, taken from a patient treated with radiotherapy plus ipilimumab. Source of these receptors: a human donor with non-small cell lung cancer who had stable disease on radiotherapy plus ipilimumab.

The rearrangement joins TRBV5-5 to TRBJ1-3; TRBD1 agrees at 8 bases. The J segment lost 2 bases and the V segment lost 4 bases, leaving 5 bases of the junction unmatched. Germline lookup yields CDR1 SGHKS and CDR2 YYEKEE (reference sequence). The CDR3 has 15 residues. Here the CDR3 reads CASSTGGGAGNTIYF. DNA of the CDR3: TGTGCCAGCAGCACAGGGGGGGGCGCTGGAAACACCATATATTTT.

V gene TRBV4-2 combines with J gene TRBJ2-7; perhaps TRBD1 as D (5 bases). Germline assignment: CDR1 LGHNA and CDR2 YNFKEQ. The germline V and J ends were trimmed by 1 base and 1 base, with 11 bases remaining between them. The CDR3 spans 15 residues. The CDR3: CASSQGATASYEQYF. Here the CDR3 DNA reads TGTGCCAGCAGCCAAGGTGCGACAGCTTCCTACGAGCAGTACTTC.

The V call is TRBV5-4, the J call TRBJ2-1; TRBD2 is a possible D gene (6 bases). The CDR3 runs to 14 residues. The V gene lost 6 bases and the J gene lost 6 bases, with 16 bases spanning the gap. CDR1 is SGHNT and CDR2 is YYREEE in the germline V gene (reference sequence). CDR3 nucleotides: TGTGCCAGCAAGAGCCGGGACTTTCCCAATGAGCAGTTCTTC. Encoded protein: CASKSRDFPNEQFF.

V usage is TRBV18 and J usage is TRBJ1-5; TRBD1 matches 9 bases. V was pared by 6 bases and J by 1 base, with 4 bases of the junction left unmatched. Germline V gene data show CDR1 as KGHSH and CDR2 as LQKENI. CDR3 length: 15 residues. CDR3 residues: CASSAGTGSNQPQHF. CDR3 coding DNA: TGTGCCAGCTCGGCCGGGACAGGGAGCAATCAGCCCCAGCATTTT.

The chain couples TRBV4-3 to TRBJ2-3; 8 nucleotides agree with TRBD2. The CDR3 is 19 amino acids. J lost 3 bases, V lost 0 bases, and 14 bases had no gene match. Per the germline V gene, CDR1 is LGHNA and CDR2 is YSLEER. The CDR3 coding sequence is TGCGCCAGCAGCCAAGAAGCCGGGGGGGTCGGGGAGAGGACAGATACGCAGTATTTT. It codes for CASSQEAGGVGERTDTQYF.

The chain joins TRBV5-4 to TRBJ1-2, with D possibly TRBD1 on 6 matching bases. The germline CDR1 and CDR2 sequences are SGHNT and YYREEE (reference sequence). This CDR3 contains 15 residues. The germline V and J ends were trimmed by 5 bases and 1 base, with 15 bases remaining between them. The CDR3 nucleotides are TGTGCCAGCAGATTACTAGGGGGTCGTAACTATGGCTACACCTTC. It encodes CASRLLGGRNYGYTF.

The chain joins TRBV28 to TRBJ2-7, with 10 bases that match TRBD1. The V gene's germline CDR1 is MDHEN and CDR2 SYDVKM. The junction had 8 bases not matched to a gene; V was cut back by 5 bases and J by 4 bases. CDR3 size: 15 residues. The CDR3 nucleotides read TGTGCCAGCAGTACACCGGGACAGGGGTTATACGAGCAGTACTTC. Translated, it gives CASSTPGQGLYEQYF.

This clone was detected only a few times. V and J are TRBV4-2 and TRBJ2-7, with 7 bases that match TRBD2. Per the germline V gene, CDR1 is LGHNA and CDR2 is YNFKEQ. V lost 3 bases to trimming and J lost 2 bases; unmatched junction nucleotides: 1. The CDR3 sequence is 13 residues long. This CDR3 is CASSQSGAYEQYF. In DNA form, the CDR3 reads TGTGCCAGCAGCCAGAGCGGGGCCTACGAGCAGTACTTC.

The V gene is TRBV28, the J gene TRBJ1-2, with TRBD1 matching 12 bases. The junction had 5 bases not matched to a gene; V was cut back by 2 bases and J by 4 bases. CDR3 length: 16 residues. The germline V gene has CDR1 MDHEN and CDR2 SYDVKM. The CDR3 is CASSLLGTGGSYGYTF. CDR3 sequence (DNA): TGTGCCAGCAGTTTACTCGGGACAGGGGGCAGCTATGGCTACACCTTC.

V is TRBV2 and J is TRBJ1-5; D gene ambiguous. In germline, CDR1 is SNHLY, CDR2 FYNNEI. The CDR3 is 16 amino acids. V was shortened by 4 bases and J by 0 bases, with 13 bases between the two germline ends. The CDR3 sequence: CASSGEQTYSNQPQHF. CDR3 DNA: TGTGCCAGCAGTGGGGAGCAGACCTATAGCAATCAGCCCCAGCATTTT.